The 5 T cell receptor beta chains below all came from one sample that was sequenced in a study of Ad26.COV2.S vaccination and SARS-CoV-2 variants. Treatment of the sample: some 20 received Ad26.COV2.S at low or high dose, single or two shots; several received placebo; per-sample allocation not given. All samples were drawn on day 63, counting from the first vaccine or placebo injection. Method: immunoSEQ multiplex PCR; TCRdb's copy keeps in-frame clones and lacks some. The table lists fewer than 400,000 clones, 70% to 90% of them singletons. The material sequenced was peripheral blood, taken in a trial of Ad26.COV2.S vaccine versus placebo. All receptors come from a person between 18 and 65 years old who received the Ad26.COV2.S COVID-19 vaccine or a placebo.

Points on this clone: Other DNA sequences in this specimen translate into the identical CDR3. V is TRBV3-1 (or the pseudogene TRBV3-2) and J is TRBJ1-1, with D possibly being TRBD1 (5 bases). This CDR3 has 14 amino acids. Trimming pared 2 bases from V and 0 bases from J, leaving 7 bases between. Per the germline V gene, CDR1 is LGHDT and CDR2 is YNNKEL (reference sequence). The CDR3 DNA reads TGTGCCAGCAGCCAAAGGGGTATGAACACTGAAGCTTTCTTT. Encoded protein: CASSQRGMNTEAFF.

The V call is TRBV11-2, the J call TRBJ2-7; 7 bases map to TRBD2. The CDR3 length is 18 residues. The junction had 14 bases not matched to a gene; V was cut back by 3 bases and J by 0 bases. Germline V lookup: CDR1 SGHAT, CDR2 FQNNGV. This CDR3 is CASSFLVPNGRSSYEQYF. The CDR3 DNA reads TGTGCCAGCAGCTTTCTTGTCCCAAACGGGAGGAGCTCCTACGAGCAGTACTTC.

This clone appeared a single time. The chain joins TRBV10-3 to TRBJ2-2, with D possibly being TRBD1 (7 bases). The length of the CDR3 is 16 residues. The germline gives CDR1 ENHRY, CDR2 SYGVKD. Trimming pared 10 bases from V and 1 base from J, leaving 19 bases between. The CDR3 DNA is TGTGCCACGGGGGCCCGGGGACAGATGAACACCGGGGAGCTGTTTTTT. Its translation is CATGARGQMNTGELFF.

The rearrangement joins TRBV6-4 to TRBJ2-3, with 16 bases lining up with TRBD2. CDR1 and CDR2 (germline): MRHNA, SNTAGT. The J segment lost 5 bases and the V segment lost 5 bases, leaving 7 bases of the junction unmatched. This CDR3 is built from 17 residues. CDR3 in amino acids: CASSPGLAGGIQDTQYF. CDR3 bases: TGTGCCAGCAGTCCGGGACTAGCGGGGGGGATTCAAGATACGCAGTATTTT.

V is TRBV5-1 and J is TRBJ2-7; 8 positions agree with TRBD1. V trimming: 4 bases; J trimming: 3 bases; junction bases outside the gene matches: 6. The CDR3 contains 14 residues. Per germline, CDR1 SGHRS and CDR2 YFSETQ. In nucleotides, the CDR3 is TGCGCCAGCAGCCTAATTACAGGGGGCTACGAGCAGTACTTC. Amino acids: CASSLITGGYEQYF. The variable domain in full, completed from reference TRBV5-1 and TRBJ2-7, reads KAGVTQTPRYLIKTRGQQVTLSCSPISGHRSVSWYQQTPGQGLQFLFEYFSETQRNKGNFPGRFSGRQFSNSRSEMNVSTLELGDSALYLCASSLITGGYEQYFGPGTRLTVT.